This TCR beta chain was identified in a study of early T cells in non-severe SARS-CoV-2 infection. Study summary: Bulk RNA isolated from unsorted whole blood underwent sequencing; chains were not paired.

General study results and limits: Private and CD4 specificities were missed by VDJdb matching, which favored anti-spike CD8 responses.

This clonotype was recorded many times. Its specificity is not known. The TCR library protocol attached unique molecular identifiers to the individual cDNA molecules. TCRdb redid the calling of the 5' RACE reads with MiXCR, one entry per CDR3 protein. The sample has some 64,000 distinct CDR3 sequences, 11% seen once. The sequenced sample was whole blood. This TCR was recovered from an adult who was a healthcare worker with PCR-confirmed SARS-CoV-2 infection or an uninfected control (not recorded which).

DNA for the CDR3: TGTGCCAGCAGGGGAGGGTTTTACACCGGGGAGCTGTTTTTT. Translating it yields CASRGGFYTGELFF. V usage is TRBV19 and J usage is TRBJ2-2; D may be TRBD2 (7 bases). This CDR3 region has 14 residues. Trimming pared 9 bases from V and 3 bases from J, leaving 14 bases between. Germline V gene sequence: CDR1 LNHDA, CDR2 SQIVND (reference sequence).